These T cell receptor beta chains were read from a single sample in a study of blood T cell repertoires in COVID-19. Using immunoSEQ multiplex PCR, the repertoire was profiled, and TCRdb retains in-frame clones only, with some absent. This sample has some 200,000 clones; 89% occur once, and the top ten carry 4.8%. The specimen was peripheral blood. These receptors were taken from a middle-aged woman with acute or convalescent COVID-19. CDR3s include the opening cysteine and the closing phenylalanine or tryptophan. The D gene is left open where the match is weak. Clone size is shown for a subset of rows, as once, few, many or a class of expanded clone.

V: TRBV7-8
size: NA
D: NA
J: TRBJ1-2
CDR3: CASSPKAGLAGYGYTF
DNA: TGTGCCAGCAGCCCCAAGGCGGGCCTGGCAGGTTATGGCTACACCTTC

V: TRBV7-2
size: once
D: NA
J: TRBJ1-3
CDR3: CASSPSDRLIGNTIYF
DNA: TGTGCCAGCAGCCCTAGTGACCGTTTAATCGGAAACACCATATATTTT

V: TRBV27
size: NA
D: TRBD2
J: TRBJ2-3
CDR3: CASSLSASGGVTDTQYF
DNA: TGTGCCAGCAGTTTATCTGCTAGCGGGGGAGTCACAGATACGCAGTATTTT

V: TRBV5-1
size: NA
D: NA
J: TRBJ1-1
CDR3: CASSLAGQWGTEAFF
DNA: TGCGCCAGCAGCTTGGCCGGACAGTGGGGCACTGAAGCTTTCTTT

V: TRBV30
size: NA
D: NA
J: TRBJ1-5
CDR3: CAWSKGDNQPQHF
DNA: TGTGCCTGGAGTAAGGGGGACAATCAGCCCCAGCATTTT

V: TRBV4-1
size: NA
D: NA
J: TRBJ2-6
CDR3: CASSQEDASSGANVLTF
DNA: TGCGCCAGCAGCCAAGAAGATGCCAGCTCTGGGGCCAACGTCCTGACTTTC

V: TRBV11-2
size: NA
D: NA
J: TRBJ2-2
CDR3: CASSSGAGELFF
DNA: TGTGCCAGCAGCTCAGGGGCCGGGGAGCTGTTTTTT

V: TRBV18
size: NA
D: NA
J: TRBJ1-1
CDR3: CASSAHRDTEAFF
DNA: TGTGCCAGCTCAGCGCACCGGGACACTGAAGCTTTCTTT

V: TRBV27
size: NA
D: TRBD1
J: TRBJ1-6
CDR3: CASAFPRTGRNFYSPLHF
DNA: TGTGCCAGCGCATTCCCAAGGACAGGGAGGAATTTTTATTCACCCCTCCACTTT

V: TRBV9
size: NA
D: NA
J: TRBJ2-5
CDR3: CASSVETSQETQYF
DNA: TGTGCCAGCAGCGTAGAGACTAGCCAAGAGACCCAGTACTTC

V: TRBV24-1
size: NA
D: TRBD1
J: TRBJ1-1
CDR3: CATSAGTGVWNTEAFF
DNA: TGTGCCACCAGTGCTGGGACAGGGGTCTGGAACACTGAAGCTTTCTTT

V: TRBV7-9
size: NA
D: NA
J: TRBJ1-1
CDR3: CASRSVPNTEAFF
DNA: TGTGCCAGCAGATCCGTCCCGAACACTGAAGCTTTCTTT

V: TRBV19
size: few
D: TRBD1
J: TRBJ1-1
CDR3: CASSITGGLGRRSTEAFF
DNA: TGTGCCAGTAGTATCACAGGGGGTTTAGGTCGGCGGAGCACTGAAGCTTTCTTT

V: TRBV11-2
size: NA
D: TRBD1
J: TRBJ1-3
CDR3: CASSLPRTGDNGNTIYF
DNA: TGTGCCAGCAGCTTACCCCGGACAGGGGATAATGGAAACACCATATATTTT

V: TRBV9
size: NA
D: NA
J: TRBJ1-6
CDR3: CASSPQGSTGNSPLHF
DNA: TGTGCCAGCAGCCCGCAGGGGTCCACGGGGAATTCACCCCTCCACTTT

V: TRBV27
size: NA
D: TRBD1
J: TRBJ2-3
CDR3: CASSSLDRETDTQYF
DNA: TGTGCCAGCAGTTCCCTGGACAGGGAAACAGATACGCAGTATTTT

V: TRBV27
size: NA
D: TRBD1
J: TRBJ1-2
CDR3: CASSPGQGGDAYGYTF
DNA: TGTGCCAGCAGTCCCGGACAGGGCGGTGATGCCTATGGCTACACCTTC

V: TRBV7-8
size: once
D: NA
J: TRBJ1-4
CDR3: CASSLVGGGGEKLFF
DNA: TGTGCCAGCAGCTTAGTAGGAGGCGGGGGTGAAAAACTGTTTTTT

V: TRBV6-4
size: NA
D: TRBD1
J: TRBJ2-1
CDR3: CASRQGAGNEQFF
DNA: TGTGCCAGCAGACAGGGGGCGGGCAATGAGCAGTTCTTC

V: TRBV29-1
size: NA
D: NA
J: TRBJ1-1
CDR3: CSVEKGNMNTEAFF
DNA: TGCAGCGTTGAGAAGGGGAATATGAACACTGAAGCTTTCTTT

V: TRBV10-2
size: NA
D: NA
J: TRBJ1-5
CDR3: CASSESMTRNQPQHF
DNA: TGCGCCAGCAGTGAGTCGATGACAAGAAATCAGCCCCAGCATTTT

V: TRBV19
size: NA
D: TRBD2
J: TRBJ2-5
CDR3: CASSITSGGAPLQETQYF
DNA: TGTGCCAGTAGTATAACTAGCGGGGGGGCCCCCTTACAAGAGACCCAGTACTTC

V: TRBV2
size: NA
D: TRBD1
J: TRBJ1-2
CDR3: CASSEGDRGGFYGYTF
DNA: TGTGCCAGCAGTGAAGGGGACAGGGGAGGCTTCTATGGCTACACCTTC

V: TRBV15
size: NA
D: NA
J: TRBJ1-1
CDR3: CATSRGTVNTEAFF
DNA: TGTGCCACCAGCAGAGGGACAGTGAACACTGAAGCTTTCTTT

V: TRBV19
size: once
D: NA
J: TRBJ1-1
CDR3: CASMGPLGTEAFF
DNA: TGTGCCAGTATGGGCCCGCTGGGCACTGAAGCTTTCTTT

V: TRBV24-1
size: NA
D: NA
J: TRBJ1-1
CDR3: CATRDRGGTEAFF
DNA: TGTGCCACCAGGGATAGGGGCGGCACTGAAGCTTTCTTT

V: TRBV7-2
size: NA
D: TRBD1
J: TRBJ1-3
CDR3: CASTLSGQAGNTIYF
DNA: TGTGCCAGCACCCTATCTGGACAGGCTGGAAACACCATATATTTT

V: TRBV19
size: NA
D: TRBD1
J: TRBJ1-6
CDR3: CARAWTGSVWGSSYNSPLHF
DNA: TGTGCCAGAGCTTGGACAGGGTCAGTATGGGGGAGCTCCTATAATTCACCCCTCCACTTT

V: TRBV11-2
size: NA
D: TRBD1
J: TRBJ2-2
CDR3: CASSSRTGFISTGELFF
DNA: TGTGCCAGCAGCTCCAGGACAGGGTTTATTAGCACCGGGGAGCTGTTTTTT

V: TRBV29-1
size: NA
D: NA
J: TRBJ1-4
CDR3: CSVELRGPIGEKLFF
DNA: TGCAGCGTGGAACTCCGAGGCCCTATTGGGGAAAAACTGTTTTTT

V: TRBV15
size: NA
D: NA
J: TRBJ1-3
CDR3: CATSRDRAGNTIYF
DNA: TGTGCCACCAGCAGAGACAGGGCTGGAAACACCATATATTTT

V: TRBV21-1
size: once
D: NA
J: TRBJ1-5
CDR3: CASSYPRDRGYNQPQHF
DNA: TGTGCCAGCAGCTACCCCCGGGACAGGGGTTACAATCAGCCCCAGCATTTT